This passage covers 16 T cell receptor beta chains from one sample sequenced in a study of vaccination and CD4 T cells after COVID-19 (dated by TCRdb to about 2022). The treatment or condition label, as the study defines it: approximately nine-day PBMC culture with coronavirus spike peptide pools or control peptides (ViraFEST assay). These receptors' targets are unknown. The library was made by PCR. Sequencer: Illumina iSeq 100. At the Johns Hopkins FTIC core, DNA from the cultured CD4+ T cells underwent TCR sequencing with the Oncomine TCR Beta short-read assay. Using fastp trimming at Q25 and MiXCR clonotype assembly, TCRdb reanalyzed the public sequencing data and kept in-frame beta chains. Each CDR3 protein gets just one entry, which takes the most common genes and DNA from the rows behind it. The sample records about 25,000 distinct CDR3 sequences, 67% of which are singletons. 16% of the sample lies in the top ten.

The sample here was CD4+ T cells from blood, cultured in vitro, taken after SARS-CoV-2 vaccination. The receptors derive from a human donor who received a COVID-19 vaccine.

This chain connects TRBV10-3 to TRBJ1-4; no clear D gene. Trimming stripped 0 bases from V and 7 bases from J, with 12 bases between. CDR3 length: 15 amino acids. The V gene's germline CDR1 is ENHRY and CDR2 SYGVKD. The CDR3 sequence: CAISESPGRSEKLFF. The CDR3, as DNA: TGTGCCATCAGTGAGTCACCGGGGAGGAGTGAAAAACTGTTTTTT.

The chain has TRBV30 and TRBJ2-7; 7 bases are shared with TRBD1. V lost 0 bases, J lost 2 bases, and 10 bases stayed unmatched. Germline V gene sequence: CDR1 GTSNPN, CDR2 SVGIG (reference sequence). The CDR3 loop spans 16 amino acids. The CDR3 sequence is CAWSVKGTVLAYEQYF. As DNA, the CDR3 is TGTGCCTGGAGTGTAAAAGGGACAGTCCTTGCCTACGAGCAGTACTTC.

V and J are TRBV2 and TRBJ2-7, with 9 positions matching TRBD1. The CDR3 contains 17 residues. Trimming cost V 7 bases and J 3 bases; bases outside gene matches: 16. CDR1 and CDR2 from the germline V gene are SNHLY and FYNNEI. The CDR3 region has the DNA TGTGCCAGCATTTCGGACAGGGGAACATCCGAATACTACGAGCAGTACTTC. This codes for CASISDRGTSEYYEQYF.

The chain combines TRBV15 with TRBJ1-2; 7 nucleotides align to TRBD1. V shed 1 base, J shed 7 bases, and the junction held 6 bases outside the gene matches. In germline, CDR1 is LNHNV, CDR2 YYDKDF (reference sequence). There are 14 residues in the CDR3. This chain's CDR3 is CATSRVDRDGGYTF. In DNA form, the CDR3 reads TGTGCCACCAGCAGAGTCGACAGGGACGGTGGCTACACCTTC.

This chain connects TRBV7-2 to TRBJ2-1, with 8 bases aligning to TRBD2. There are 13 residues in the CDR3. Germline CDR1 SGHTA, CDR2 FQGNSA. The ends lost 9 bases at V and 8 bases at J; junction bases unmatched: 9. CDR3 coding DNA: TGTGCCAGGTCGGGGGGGCCCTGGGATGAGCAGTTCTTC. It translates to CARSGGPWDEQFF.

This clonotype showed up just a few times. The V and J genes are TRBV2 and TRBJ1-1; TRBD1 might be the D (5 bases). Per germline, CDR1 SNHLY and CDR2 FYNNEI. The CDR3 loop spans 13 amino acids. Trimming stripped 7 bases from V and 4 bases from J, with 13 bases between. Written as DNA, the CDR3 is TGTGCCAGCAAAGGGGAAAGGGTCACTGAAGCTTTCTTT. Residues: CASKGERVTEAFF.

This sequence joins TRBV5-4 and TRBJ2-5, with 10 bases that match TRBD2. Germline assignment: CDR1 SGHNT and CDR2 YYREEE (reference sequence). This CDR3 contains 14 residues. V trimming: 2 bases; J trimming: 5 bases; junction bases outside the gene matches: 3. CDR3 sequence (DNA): TGTGCCAGCAGCTTAAGCGGGGGGGCGGAGACCCAGTACTTC. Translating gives CASSLSGGAETQYF.

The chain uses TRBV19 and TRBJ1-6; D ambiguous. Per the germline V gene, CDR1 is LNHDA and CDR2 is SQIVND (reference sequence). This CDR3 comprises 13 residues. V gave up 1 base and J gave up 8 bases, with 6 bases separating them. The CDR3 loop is CASSIGWDSPLHF. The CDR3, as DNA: TGTGCCAGTAGTATAGGGTGGGATTCACCCCTCCACTTT.

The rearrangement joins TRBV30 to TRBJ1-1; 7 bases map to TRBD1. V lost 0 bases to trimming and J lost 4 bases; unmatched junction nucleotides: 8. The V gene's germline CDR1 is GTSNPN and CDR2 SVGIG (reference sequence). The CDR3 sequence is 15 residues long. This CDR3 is CAWSVYRTGGTEAFF. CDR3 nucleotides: TGTGCCTGGAGTGTATATCGGACAGGCGGCACTGAAGCTTTCTTT. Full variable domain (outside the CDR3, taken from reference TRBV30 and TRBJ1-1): SQTIHQWPATLVQPVGSPLSLECTVEGTSNPNLYWYRQAAGRGLQLLFYSVGIGQISSEVPQNLSASRPQDRQFILSSKKLLLSDSGFYLCAWSVYRTGGTEAFFGQGTRLTVV.

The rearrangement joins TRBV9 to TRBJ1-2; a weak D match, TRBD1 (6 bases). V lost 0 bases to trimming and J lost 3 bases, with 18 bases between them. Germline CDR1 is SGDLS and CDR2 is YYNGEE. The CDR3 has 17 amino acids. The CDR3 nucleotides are TGTGCCAGCAGCGTAGCTTCGGGCACAGGGCACGACTATGGCTACACCTTC. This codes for CASSVASGTGHDYGYTF.

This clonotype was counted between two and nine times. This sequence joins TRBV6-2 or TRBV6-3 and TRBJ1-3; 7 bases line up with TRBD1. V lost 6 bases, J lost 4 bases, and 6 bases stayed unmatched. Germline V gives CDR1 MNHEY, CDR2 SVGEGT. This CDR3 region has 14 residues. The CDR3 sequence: CASSHRGSGNTIYF. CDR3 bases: TGTGCCAGCAGCCACAGGGGCTCAGGAAACACCATATATTTT.

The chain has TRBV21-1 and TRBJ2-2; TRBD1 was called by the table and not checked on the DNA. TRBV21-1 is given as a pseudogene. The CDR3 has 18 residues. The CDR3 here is CASSKEERGLANTGELFF. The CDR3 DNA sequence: TGTGCCAGCAGCAAAGAGGAAAGGGGCCTCGCGAACACCGGGGAGCTGTTTTTT.

The CDR3 DNA reads TGTGCCTTGGGCAGGACGCAATACGAGCAGTACTTC. It specifies CALGRTQYEQYF. The rearrangement links TRBV10-3 to TRBJ2-7; unclear D gene. The CDR3 totals 12 residues. Germline CDR1 reads ENHRY; CDR2 reads SYGVKD. V was shortened by 11 bases and J by 4 bases, with 15 bases between the two germline ends.

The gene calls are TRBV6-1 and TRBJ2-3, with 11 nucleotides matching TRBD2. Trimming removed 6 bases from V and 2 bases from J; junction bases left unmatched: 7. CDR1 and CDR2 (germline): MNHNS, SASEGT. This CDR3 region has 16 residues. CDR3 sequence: CASSDTGLAVTDTQYF. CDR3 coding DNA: TGTGCCAGCAGCGATACGGGACTAGCGGTCACAGATACGCAGTATTTT.

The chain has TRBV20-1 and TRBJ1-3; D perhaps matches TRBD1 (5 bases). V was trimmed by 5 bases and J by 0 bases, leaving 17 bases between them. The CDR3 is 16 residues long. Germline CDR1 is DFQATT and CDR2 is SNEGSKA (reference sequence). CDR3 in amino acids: CSAHAWGLSSGNTIYF. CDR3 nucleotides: TGCAGTGCTCACGCGTGGGGGTTGAGCTCTGGAAACACCATATATTTT.

Written as DNA, the CDR3 is TGTGCCAGCAGTGAAGCCCTAGGGACCGGGGAGCTGTTTTTT. Its protein product is CASSEALGTGELFF. J is TRBJ2-2 and V is TRBV6-1; D gene unclear. This CDR3 has 14 residues. Germline V gives CDR1 MNHNS, CDR2 SASEGT. Deletions cut 0 bases from V and 5 bases from J, with 7 bases between.